This T cell receptor beta chain was identified in a study of cytomegalovirus exposure and HLA in healthy donors. Study details: In a previous analysis, 95 million to 130 million unique TCR beta sequences were found from 150 million to 200 million T cells.

13 Jbeta primers and 60 Vbeta primers were used for the PCR. The data were produced by immunoSEQ multiplex PCR, yet TCRdb's version contains in-frame clones alone and is incomplete. This sample yields approximately 190,000 clones, of which 81% are seen a single time; around 4% belongs to the top ten. The CDR3 loop spans 13 amino acids. Trimming cost V 4 bases and J 5 bases; bases outside gene matches: 4. Germline V gene data show CDR1 as SGHTA and CDR2 as FQGNSA. The chain joins TRBV7-2 to TRBJ2-5, with 7 bases matching TRBD2. This receptor was obtained from a man in his fifties in good health and CMV-seronegative. Material for sequencing was PBMCs. The CDR3 nucleotides read TGTGCCAGCAGCTCCCTGGGGGGGGAGACCCAGTACTTC. This translates into CASSSLGGETQYF.